This entry lists 13 T cell receptor beta chains sequenced from one sample in a study of blood T cell repertoires in COVID-19. Here immunoSEQ multiplex PCR was the method, and the copy in TCRdb shows in-frame clones only, minus some. The sample contains roughly 400,000 clones, approximately 91% of which appear only once. The sequenced material came from PBMCs or T cells enriched from blood (not recorded which). The receptors derive from a woman in her thirties or forties who had been exposed to COVID-19.

The rearrangement uses TRBV7-9 and TRBJ1-3; 8 bases map to TRBD1. CDR1 and CDR2 (germline): SEHNR, FQNEAQ (reference sequence). V dropped 3 bases and J dropped 4; count of bases not matched to a gene: 8. The CDR3 covers 16 residues. The CDR3 sequence: CASSLLPGGWGNTIYF. The CDR3 bases are TGTGCCAGCAGCTTGCTTCCAGGGGGCTGGGGAAACACCATATATTTT.

The chain uses TRBV6-5 and TRBJ1-1, with TRBD1 identical over 7 bases. Germline CDR1 and CDR2: MNHEY and SVGAGI. Losses at the gene ends were 5 bases for V and 4 bases for J; bases not matched to a gene: 7. CDR3 length equals 14 residues. CDR3 protein: CASSRDRAGTEAFF. In nucleotides, the CDR3 is TGTGCCAGCAGTCGAGACAGGGCGGGCACTGAAGCTTTCTTT.

The V call is TRBV9, the J call TRBJ2-1; 8 bases map to TRBD2. V shed 0 bases, J shed 4 bases, and the junction held 3 bases outside the gene matches. CDR3 size: 15 residues. CDR1 and CDR2 (germline): SGDLS, YYNGEE. The DNA of the CDR3 is TGTGCCAGCAGCGTAGAAGCGGGAGCTTACAATGAGCAGTTCTTC. It yields the protein CASSVEAGAYNEQFF.

The V call is TRBV4-1, the J call TRBJ1-4; no firm D call. CDR3 length: 16 residues. The germline CDR1 and CDR2 sequences are MGHRA and YSYEKL. V was shortened by 3 bases and J by 4 bases, with 15 bases between the two germline ends. The CDR3 coding sequence is TGCGCCAGCAGCCAGAGGCTCGGACGGGATAATGAAAAACTGTTTTTT. Translated: CASSQRLGRDNEKLFF.

This chain links TRBV5-8 with TRBJ1-2; 8 bases are shared with TRBD1. This CDR3 has 15 amino acids. Germline V lookup: CDR1 SGHTS, CDR2 YDEGEE. V gave up 4 bases and J gave up 1 base; unmatched junction bases: 6. Here the CDR3 DNA reads TGTGCCAGCAGCCTTTGGACAGGGATTAACTATGGCTACACCTTC. Translated: CASSLWTGINYGYTF.

In this sample, this clone turned up once. J is TRBJ1-3 and V is TRBV25-1; D gene uncertain. CDR1 is MGHDK and CDR2 is SYGVNS in the germline V gene. The ends were cut back, 4 bases at V and 0 bases at J, with 13 bases in the middle. This CDR3 spans 16 amino acids. For the CDR3, the DNA is TGTGCCAGCAGTGCTCCGGCGGTGACCTCTGGAAACACCATATATTTT. Its translation is CASSAPAVTSGNTIYF. Together with reference TRBV25-1 and TRBJ1-3, the CDR3 gives the full variable domain: EADIYQTPRYLVIGTGKKITLECSQTMGHDKMYWYQQDPGMELHLIHYSYGVNSTEKGDLSSESTVSRIRTEHFPLTLESARPSHTSQYLCASSAPAVTSGNTIYFGEGSWLTVV.

This chain uses TRBV7-9 with TRBJ2-4; 12 nucleotides line up with TRBD2. The CDR3 length is 18 residues. V lost 4 bases and J lost 0; bases outside the gene matches: 7. Germline CDR1 reads SEHNR; CDR2 reads FQNEAQ (reference sequence). The CDR3 is CASSSLAGGPLAKNIQYF. The CDR3 nucleotides read TGTGCCAGCAGCTCTCTAGCGGGAGGGCCCTTAGCCAAAAACATTCAGTACTTC.

V and J are TRBV7-2 and TRBJ2-3, with 9 nucleotides matching TRBD2. CDR1 is SGHTA and CDR2 is FQGNSA in the germline V gene. The CDR3 is 15 amino acids. The V and J ends lost 5 bases and 8 bases, in that order; junction bases with no gene match: 11. CDR3 loop: CASSLALAGPATQYF. As DNA, the CDR3 is TGTGCCAGCAGCCTCGCGCTAGCGGGGCCCGCTACGCAGTATTTT.

This clone was seen only once. V usage is TRBV30 and J usage is TRBJ2-5; 9 nucleotides match TRBD1. Looked up from germline, CDR1 is GTSNPN and CDR2 is SVGIG (reference sequence). Unmatched junction bases numbered 1, after V lost 1 base and J lost 1 base. The CDR3 totals 14 residues. This CDR3 reads CAWSGGQGQETQYF. CDR3 DNA: TGTGCCTGGAGTGGGGGACAGGGCCAAGAGACCCAGTACTTC.

V is TRBV9 and J is TRBJ2-7; D is ambiguous. Trimming removed 0 bases at V and 0 bases at J, with 7 bases between. This CDR3 region has 14 residues. Germline CDR1 SGDLS, CDR2 YYNGEE. DNA for the CDR3: TGTGCCAGCAGCGTAGGGAGAAGCTCCTACGAGCAGTACTTC. It specifies CASSVGRSSYEQYF.

CDR3 in amino acids: CASSLAPSGPPNTGELFF. The CDR3 bases are TGCGCCAGCAGCTTGGCCCCTAGCGGGCCCCCGAACACCGGGGAGCTGTTTTTT. The rearrangement links TRBV5-1 to TRBJ2-2; TRBD2 matches at 8 bases. CDR1 and CDR2 from the germline V gene are SGHRS and YFSETQ. The J segment lost 0 bases and the V segment lost 0 bases, leaving 7 bases of the junction unmatched. The CDR3 is 18 amino acids.

The chain employs TRBV29-1 and TRBJ1-1; a weak D match, TRBD1 (6 bases). Trimming removed 7 bases from V and 5 bases from J, with 17 bases in between. This CDR3 contains 13 residues. Germline-derived CDR1 and CDR2 are SQVTM and ANQGSEA. The CDR3 region has the DNA TGCAGCGGGGCGGTGGGGGCAAGAACTGAAGCTTTCTTT. Translating gives CSGAVGARTEAFF.

V gene TRBV18 combines with J gene TRBJ1-6; 8 nucleotides match TRBD1. The CDR3 consists of 14 residues. The junction had 0 bases not matched to a gene; V was cut back by 4 bases and J by 4 bases. CDR1 and CDR2 from the germline V gene are KGHSH and LQKENI. CDR3 sequence (DNA): TGTGCCAGCTCACGGGACAGGTATAATTCACCCCTCCACTTT. Amino acid sequence: CASSRDRYNSPLHF.